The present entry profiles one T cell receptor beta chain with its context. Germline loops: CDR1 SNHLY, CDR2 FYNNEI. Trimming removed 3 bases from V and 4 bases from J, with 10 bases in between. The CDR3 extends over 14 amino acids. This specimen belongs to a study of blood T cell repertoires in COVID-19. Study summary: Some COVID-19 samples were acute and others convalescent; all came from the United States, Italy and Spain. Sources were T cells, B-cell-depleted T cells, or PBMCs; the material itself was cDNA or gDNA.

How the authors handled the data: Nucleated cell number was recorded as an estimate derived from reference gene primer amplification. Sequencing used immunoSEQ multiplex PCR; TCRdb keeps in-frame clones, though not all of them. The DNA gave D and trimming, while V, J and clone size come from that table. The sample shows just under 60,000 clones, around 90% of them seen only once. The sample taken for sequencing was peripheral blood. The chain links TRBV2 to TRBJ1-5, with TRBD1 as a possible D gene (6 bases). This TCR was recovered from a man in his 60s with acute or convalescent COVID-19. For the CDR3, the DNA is TGTGCCAGCAGTGACGAGGGGGGGAATCAGCCCCAGCATTTT. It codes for CASSDEGGNQPQHF.